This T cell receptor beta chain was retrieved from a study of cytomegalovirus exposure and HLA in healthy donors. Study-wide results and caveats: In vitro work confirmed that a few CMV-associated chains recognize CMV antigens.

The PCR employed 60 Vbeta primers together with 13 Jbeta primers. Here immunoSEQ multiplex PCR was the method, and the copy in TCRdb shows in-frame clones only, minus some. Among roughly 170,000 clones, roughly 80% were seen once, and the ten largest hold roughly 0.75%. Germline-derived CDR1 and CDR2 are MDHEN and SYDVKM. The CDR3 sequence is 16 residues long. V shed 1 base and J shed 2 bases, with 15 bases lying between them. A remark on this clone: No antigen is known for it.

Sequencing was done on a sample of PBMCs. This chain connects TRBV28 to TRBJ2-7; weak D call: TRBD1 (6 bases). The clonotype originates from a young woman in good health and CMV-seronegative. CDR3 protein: CASSLLTDRFPYEQYF. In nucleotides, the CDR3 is TGTGCCAGCAGTTTATTAACCGACAGGTTCCCCTACGAGCAGTACTTC.